These 23 T cell receptor beta chains were sequenced from one sample in a study of blood T cell repertoires in COVID-19. The repertoire was sequenced with immunoSEQ multiplex PCR; TCRdb's copy has only in-frame clones and lacks some. The data show about 300,000 clones, approximately 88% seen once. The material sequenced was peripheral blood. The receptors originated from a man between 18 and 29 years old who had recovered from COVID-19.

V usage is TRBV9 and J usage is TRBJ1-1; D is unclear. V was cut by 0 bases and J by 5 bases, with 8 bases left in between. Germline CDR1 SGDLS, CDR2 YYNGEE. CDR3 length equals 13 residues. CDR3 in amino acids: CASSVGGMTEAFF. The CDR3 DNA sequence: TGTGCCAGCAGCGTAGGAGGAATGACTGAAGCTTTCTTT.

This clone was counted a single time. This chain connects TRBV5-1 to TRBJ2-1; weak D call: TRBD1 (6 bases). CDR1 is SGHRS and CDR2 is YFSETQ in the germline V gene. The V gene lost 2 bases and the J gene lost 4 bases, with 13 bases spanning the gap. This CDR3 comprises 15 residues. CDR3 residues: CASSLGQQRYNEQFF. In DNA, the CDR3 is TGCGCCAGCAGCTTAGGACAGCAAAGATACAATGAGCAGTTCTTC.

The gene calls are TRBV10-1 and TRBJ1-1, with D possibly TRBD1 on 5 matching bases. The germline V and J ends were trimmed by 2 bases and 1 base, with 8 bases remaining between them. This CDR3 is 14 amino acids long. CDR1 is WNHNN, CDR2 SYGVQD, per germline (reference sequence). CDR3 bases: TGCGCCAGCAGTGAGGACAGAAAGAACACTGAAGCTTTCTTT. It specifies CASSEDRKNTEAFF.

The V gene is TRBV4-1, the J gene TRBJ2-7, with 7 positions matching TRBD2. The V segment lost 0 bases and the J segment 4 bases; nucleotides outside the gene matches: 9. The CDR3 is 16 amino acids. CDR1 is MGHRA and CDR2 is YSYEKL in the germline V gene. CDR3 in DNA: TGCGCCAGCAGCCAAGATGAATGGGCGGGGGTATACGAGCAGTACTTC. Translation gives CASSQDEWAGVYEQYF.

The rearrangement joins TRBV11-2 to TRBJ2-3; 8 positions match TRBD2. Germline lookup yields CDR1 SGHAT and CDR2 FQNNGV. This CDR3 spans 15 amino acids. J gave up 2 bases and V 3 bases, and 4 bases lay outside the gene matches. The CDR3 region has the DNA TGTGCCAGCAGCTTGACTAGCGCGTTCACAGATACGCAGTATTTT. Its translation is CASSLTSAFTDTQYF.

The chain links TRBV25-1 to TRBJ2-4; 7 nucleotides match TRBD1. V trimming: 4 bases; J trimming: 6 bases; junction bases outside the gene matches: 3. The CDR3 spans 13 residues. Germline assignment: CDR1 MGHDK and CDR2 SYGVNS. This CDR3 reads CASSGTGVNIQYF. CDR3 DNA: TGTGCCAGCAGTGGGACAGGTGTAAACATTCAGTACTTC.

The V and J genes are TRBV27 and TRBJ2-7; D unresolved. This CDR3 is built from 13 residues. Germline CDR1 reads MNHEY; CDR2 reads SMNVEV (reference sequence). V was cut by 2 bases and J by 3 bases, with 8 bases left in between. The CDR3 region is CASSLTPFYEQYF. CDR3 sequence (DNA): TGTGCCAGCAGTTTAACTCCATTCTACGAGCAGTACTTC.

The V and J genes are TRBV18 and TRBJ1-3, with unresolved D. Between the trimmed V and J ends, which lost 3 bases and 0 bases, there was a span of 9 bases. The CDR3 extends over 15 amino acids. The germline V gene has CDR1 KGHSH and CDR2 LQKENI. The CDR3: CASSPGVGSGNTIYF. CDR3 DNA sequence: TGTGCCAGCTCACCCGGGGTGGGCTCTGGAAACACCATATATTTT.

This chain connects TRBV5-4 to TRBJ2-3; 8 bases map to TRBD2. Trimming removed 0 bases from V and 5 bases from J; junction bases left unmatched: 8. The CDR3 is 16 residues long. Looked up from germline, CDR1 is SGHNT and CDR2 is YYREEE (reference sequence). The CDR3 sequence: CASSLDWRGALDTQYF. In DNA form, the CDR3 reads TGTGCCAGCAGCTTGGACTGGCGGGGGGCGTTAGATACGCAGTATTTT.

The chain carries TRBV7-2 and TRBJ2-7; D ambiguous. The V end was cut by 2 bases, the J end by 3 bases, with 5 bases between. This CDR3 is built from 12 residues. Germline V gene lookup returns CDR1 SGHTA and CDR2 FQGNSA. The CDR3 loop reads CASSLTGYEQYF. CDR3 DNA: TGTGCCAGCAGCTTAACGGGCTACGAGCAGTACTTC.

V gene TRBV4-1 combines with J gene TRBJ2-5; 10 bases line up with TRBD1. The ends lost 4 bases at V and 5 bases at J; junction bases unmatched: 4. Germline-derived CDR1 and CDR2 are MGHRA and YSYEKL. This CDR3 comprises 14 residues. The chain's CDR3 is CASSRGQGKETQYF. The CDR3 DNA is TGCGCCAGCAGCCGGGGACAGGGGAAGGAGACCCAGTACTTC.

The sample holds one count of this clone. The chain recombines TRBV6-4 with TRBJ1-3; 9 bases are a match to TRBD1. CDR1 is MRHNA, CDR2 SNTAGT, per germline. Trimming at V came to 5 bases and at J to 0 bases, leaving 11 bases not matched to a gene. The CDR3 totals 18 residues. CDR3 in DNA: TGTGCCAGCAGTTTGCGGACAGGGGATTCCCTCTCTGGAAACACCATATATTTT. Translated: CASSLRTGDSLSGNTIYF.

The V call is TRBV30, the J call TRBJ1-4; TRBD1 might be the D (6 bases). This CDR3 contains 14 residues. The V gene's germline CDR1 is GTSNPN and CDR2 SVGIG (reference sequence). Trimming took off 4 bases at V and 0 bases at J, with 9 bases between the two ends. The CDR3 sequence: CAWNAGATNEKLFF. The CDR3 region has the DNA TGTGCCTGGAATGCAGGGGCAACTAATGAAAAACTGTTTTTT.

The chain couples TRBV7-8 to TRBJ1-1; weak D call: TRBD1 (6 bases). The germline V and J ends were trimmed by 5 bases and 6 bases, with 16 bases remaining between them. CDR1 and CDR2 (germline): SGHVS, FQNEAQ. This CDR3 has 14 residues. The CDR3 is CASSLVTGPAEAFF. CDR3 bases: TGTGCCAGCAGCCTTGTAACAGGGCCAGCTGAAGCTTTCTTT.

The genes are TRBV2 and TRBJ2-2, with 7 bases fitting TRBD2. The germline V gene has CDR1 SNHLY and CDR2 FYNNEI. Unmatched junction bases numbered 5, after V lost 4 bases and J lost 3 bases. This CDR3 region has 15 residues. Here the CDR3 DNA reads TGTGCCAGCAGTGCGACTAGCACAGACACCGGGGAGCTGTTTTTT. Residues: CASSATSTDTGELFF.

This chain joins TRBV7-9 and TRBJ2-7; possible D gene TRBD1, 5 bases. CDR1 and CDR2 (germline): SEHNR, FQNEAQ (reference sequence). This CDR3 has 17 amino acids. Trimming took 8 bases from V and 1 from J, leaving 24 bases between them. CDR3 amino acids: CASGVLRRQLESYEQYF. CDR3 DNA: TGTGCCAGCGGGGTGCTCAGGAGACAGCTTGAATCCTACGAGCAGTACTTC. Variable domain in full (rest from reference TRBV7-9 and TRBJ2-7): DTGVSQNPRHKITKRGQNVTFRCDPISEHNRLYWYRQTLGQGPEFLTYFQNEAQLEKSRLLSDRFSAERPKGSFSTLEIQRTEQGDSAMYLCASGVLRRQLESYEQYFGPGTRLTVT.

This chain uses TRBV4-1 with TRBJ2-3; 11 positions match TRBD2. This CDR3 has 19 amino acids. V lost 2 bases to trimming and J lost 0 bases; unmatched junction nucleotides: 10. In germline, CDR1 is MGHRA, CDR2 YSYEKL. CDR3 in amino acids: CASSQPTSGGEASTDTQYF. CDR3 bases: TGCGCCAGCAGCCAACCAACTAGCGGGGGAGAAGCTAGCACAGATACGCAGTATTTT.

V is TRBV6-1 and J is TRBJ1-4; the D is unclear. Trimming shortened V by 1 base and J by 0 bases, and 6 bases separated the two germline ends. Germline V CDR1 and CDR2: MNHNS, SASEGT. The CDR3 runs 15 residues. The DNA for the CDR3 is TGTGCCAGCAGTGAAGGGCACCCAACTAATGAAAAACTGTTTTTT. This sequence encodes CASSEGHPTNEKLFF.

The rearrangement links TRBV6-1 to TRBJ2-7; the D gene is possibly TRBD1 (6 bases). V was shortened by 3 bases and J by 3 bases, with 15 bases between the two germline ends. The CDR3 runs 15 residues. Germline V gene data show CDR1 as MNHNS and CDR2 as SASEGT. The CDR3 reads CASSDRGTALYEQYF. CDR3 DNA sequence: TGTGCCAGCAGTGACAGGGGTACGGCCCTCTACGAGCAGTACTTC.

This sequence joins TRBV7-9 and TRBJ2-7, with TRBD2 matching over 8 bases. V lost 7 bases to trimming and J lost 3 bases; unmatched junction nucleotides: 11. The CDR3 loop spans 15 amino acids. Germline CDR1 and CDR2: SEHNR and FQNEAQ (reference sequence). The chain's CDR3 is CASTPRLAPSYEQYF. The CDR3 DNA reads as TGTGCCAGCACTCCCCGACTAGCGCCAAGCTACGAGCAGTACTTC.

The V and J genes are TRBV29-1 and TRBJ1-4, with 7 bases matching TRBD1. CDR1 is SQVTM and CDR2 is ANQGSEA in the germline V gene. The CDR3 runs 13 residues. The V segment lost 7 bases and the J segment 8 bases; nucleotides outside the gene matches: 10. CDR3 sequence: CSASQGVGEKLFF. In DNA form, the CDR3 reads TGCAGCGCTTCCCAGGGGGTTGGCGAAAAACTGTTTTTT.

The chain couples TRBV2 to TRBJ2-7; 7 bases fit TRBD1. The CDR3 length is 14 residues. Losses at the gene ends were 4 bases for V and 0 bases for J; bases not matched to a gene: 3. CDR1 and CDR2 from the germline V gene are SNHLY and FYNNEI. The CDR3 DNA reads TGTGCCAGCAGTGCGGGGACAGTCTCCTACGAGCAGTACTTC. It is translated as CASSAGTVSYEQYF.

The chain recombines TRBV7-8 with TRBJ1-3; a weak D match, TRBD1 (6 bases). V was cut by 6 bases and J by 7 bases, with 13 bases left in between. This CDR3 has 13 residues. CDR1 SGHVS and CDR2 FQNEAQ come from the germline V gene. CDR3 DNA sequence: TGTGCCAGCAGGCTTGGGGGCCGGAACACCATATATTTT. This sequence encodes CASRLGGRNTIYF.